This T cell receptor beta chain is drawn from a study of cytomegalovirus exposure and HLA in healthy donors. Findings of the study overall: The listing of roughly 160 TCR beta chains classed them as cytomegalovirus-associated.

Concerning this clone: Its target is not known.

Only in-frame clones appear in the TCRdb table, and some are missing; sequencing was by immunoSEQ multiplex PCR. There are 90,000 to 150,000 clones in the sample; approximately 90% occur only once, and more than 5% lies in the top ten. The sequencing input was PBMCs. This receptor was obtained from a woman aged 18-35 years in good health and CMV-seropositive.

CDR3 coding DNA: TGCAGCGTTGGGCCCCGGGGGAGGGAGGTGAACACTGAAGCTTTCTTT. It specifies CSVGPRGREVNTEAFF. The V call is TRBV29-1, the J call TRBJ1-1; weak D call: TRBD1 (5 bases). CDR1 is SQVTM, CDR2 ANQGSEA, per germline. V dropped 4 bases and J dropped 0 bases, with 18 bases sitting between them. This CDR3 contains 16 residues.